Listed below are T cell receptor beta chains from one sample, sequenced in a study of CD8 T cells in Susac syndrome. In TCRdb, the immunoSEQ multiplex PCR reads were re-called with MiXCR into one record per CDR3 protein. The data contain about 160,000 distinct CDR3 sequences, roughly 94% of them singletons. Sequenced material: CD4+ T cells from PBMCs. The receptors were sampled from a human donor with multiple sclerosis. Each CDR3 is given with its conserved first and last residue. The listing skips clone size in some rows; elsewhere it reads once, few, many or a size class.

clone_size j_call v_call cdr3_aa
- TRBJ2-1 TRBV7-3 CASSSSGQGASGEQFF
- TRBJ2-3 TRBV7-4 CASSWRPLAGGGTDTQYF
- TRBJ1-2 TRBV20-1 CSAKEGGYGYTF
- TRBJ2-7 TRBV7-9 CASSFAGARSYEQYF
few TRBJ1-5 TRBV5-1 CASSLTGNQPQHF
- TRBJ1-1 TRBV27 CASKANQDTEAFF
- TRBJ2-7 TRBV19 CASSMGQGATYEQYF
- TRBJ2-5 TRBV6-2/TRBV6-3 CASSPPGRLQETQYF
few TRBJ2-5 TRBV18 CASSPRLAEETQYF
- TRBJ1-1 TRBV7-2 CASSSSFRDREAFF
- TRBJ1-2 TRBV20-1 CSARDQGGGRGLFGYTF
- TRBJ1-1 TRBV7-8 CASSSVRDRGTEAFF
- TRBJ2-2 TRBV5-1 CASRIITNTGELFF
- TRBJ1-3 TRBV18 CASSPGQGIAGNTIYF
- TRBJ1-2 TRBV4-3 CASSPSVDRLGGYTF
- TRBJ1-3 TRBV4-2 CASSRQGDSSGNTIYF
once TRBJ2-7 TRBV20-1 CSAGGTAYEQYF
- TRBJ2-7 TRBV29-1 CSVQGVGAYEQYF
once TRBJ1-1 TRBV3-1 CASSPLTRPTGSNTEAFF
- TRBJ1-2 TRBV27 CASTPGGTGAKYTF
- TRBJ1-2 TRBV3-1 CASSQLRQHGGYTF
- TRBJ2-5 TRBV27 CASSENTGLGTQYF
- TRBJ2-1 TRBV29-1 CSGLIGGDGEQFF
- TRBJ1-5 TRBV21-1 CASSKREVGSAEGRRGNQPQHF